The 11 T cell receptor beta chains given below trace back to one sample, sequenced in a study of a mutant IDH1 vaccine in newly diagnosed glioma (dated by TCRdb to about 2021). The label giving this sample's time point can be read as: baseline, week 1 (first vaccination visit). The treatment or condition label here, explained by the study, means: pre-vaccination baseline after standard-of-care therapy. Library construction relied on the immunoSEQ multiplex PCR assay. TCRdb took this table from immuneACCESS and kept in-frame rearrangements with V and J called. Such tables lack part of the clones; where checked against another copy, unresolved V genes explain under half of the gap, and the rest is unexplained. The sample has 45,000 to 55,000 clones on record, 80% to 90% of them singletons. Jointly, the top ten make up 2% to 3% of the sample. This specimen was PBMCs, taken from a glioma patient treated with radiotherapy, temozolomide or both. These receptors all come from a man in his forties with glioma.

The chain links TRBV5-4 to TRBJ2-1, with TRBD1 matching 7 bases. Per the germline V gene, CDR1 is SGHNT and CDR2 is YYREEE (reference sequence). The junction had 8 bases not matched to a gene; V was cut back by 6 bases and J by 8 bases. This CDR3 contains 13 residues. CDR3 nucleotide sequence: TGTGCCAGCACAAGACAGGGATCCGATGAGCAGTTCTTC. Encoded protein: CASTRQGSDEQFF.

This chain links TRBV7-3 with TRBJ2-3; 9 bases agree with TRBD1. Trimming cost V 4 bases and J 3 bases; bases outside gene matches: 5. There are 15 residues in the CDR3. The germline V gene encodes CDR1 SGHTA and CDR2 FQGTGA. The CDR3 loop reads CASSYNGQGTDTQYF. The CDR3 DNA reads TGTGCCAGCAGCTACAACGGACAGGGGACAGATACGCAGTATTTT.

This clone has just a few counts. The chain recombines TRBV7-2 with TRBJ1-5; the D gene is possibly TRBD1 (6 bases). With 6 bases removed from V and 7 bases from J, the gap between germline ends came to 13 bases. Germline-derived CDR1 and CDR2 are SGHTA and FQGNSA. This CDR3 is 13 amino acids long. CDR3 sequence (DNA): TGTGCCAGCAGTCTTACAGGGACACAGCCCCAGCATTTT. This gives the protein CASSLTGTQPQHF.

This chain links TRBV7-2 with TRBJ2-7; 10 bases map to TRBD2. J gave up 1 base and V 5 bases, and 5 bases lay outside the gene matches. CDR3 length equals 15 residues. In germline, CDR1 is SGHTA, CDR2 FQGNSA. The CDR3 DNA sequence: TGTGCCAGCAGCCCAGCTAGCGGGAGATCCTACGAGCAGTACTTC. It yields the protein CASSPASGRSYEQYF.

CDR3 DNA: TGCGCCAGCAGCCAAGATCTTAGTTCCACCGGGGAGCTGTTTTTT. This translates into CASSQDLSSTGELFF. The V gene is TRBV4-1, the J gene TRBJ2-2, with D unresolved. The germline V gene encodes CDR1 MGHRA and CDR2 YSYEKL. CDR3 length: 15 residues. The V end lost 0 bases, the J end lost 4 bases, and 9 bases lay between the germline ends.

This clone was seen only once. This sequence joins TRBV21-1 and TRBJ2-7. TRBV21-1 is designated a pseudogene. The CDR3 consists of 15 residues. The CDR3 is CASSKSPLGSYEQYF. The CDR3 DNA reads TGTGCCAGCAGCAAAAGCCCCTTAGGATCCTACGAGCAGTACTTC.

The chain employs TRBV6-6 and TRBJ2-1; 14 bases align to TRBD2. This CDR3 has 16 residues. The junction had 2 bases not matched to a gene; V was cut back by 2 bases and J by 5 bases. Germline-derived CDR1 and CDR2 are MNHNY and SVGAGI (reference sequence). In DNA form, the CDR3 reads TGTGCCAGCAGTTACGCGGGACTAGCGGGAGACAATGAGCAGTTCTTC. Translated, it gives CASSYAGLAGDNEQFF.

The CDR3 sequence is CASSVGGSGTNEQFF. The DNA of the CDR3 is TGTGCCAGCAGCGTAGGGGGTAGCGGGACCAATGAGCAGTTCTTC. V gene TRBV9 combines with J gene TRBJ2-1, with 8 bases aligning to TRBD2. V lost 0 bases, J lost 6 bases, and 5 bases stayed unmatched. The length of the CDR3 is 15 residues. Per the germline V gene, CDR1 is SGDLS and CDR2 is YYNGEE.

CDR3 in DNA: TGTGCCAGCAGTTGGTACAGGGGGCCCCCTCCCTACGAGCAGTACTTC. Its protein is CASSWYRGPPPYEQYF. The chain is built from TRBV6-5 and TRBJ2-7, with TRBD1 matching 9 bases. Germline trimming cut 4 bases from V and 2 bases from J; bases unmatched to any gene: 9. The CDR3 totals 16 residues. Germline assignment: CDR1 MNHEY and CDR2 SVGAGI.

The rearrangement joins TRBV4-1 to TRBJ2-2, with 7 nucleotides matching TRBD2. J lost 7 bases, V lost 4 bases, and 6 bases had no gene match. There are 14 residues in the CDR3. Germline CDR1 reads MGHRA; CDR2 reads YSYEKL. The CDR3 loop reads CASSRVGGNGELFF. CDR3 nucleotides: TGCGCCAGCAGCCGCGTGGGGGGGAACGGGGAGCTGTTTTTT.

CDR3 sequence: CASSRTADGYTF. CDR3 sequence (DNA): TGCGCCAGCAGCAGAACAGCGGATGGCTACACCTTC. The chain couples TRBV5-1 to TRBJ1-2; D unresolved. Germline V gene lookup returns CDR1 SGHRS and CDR2 YFSETQ. CDR3 length: 12 amino acids. Trimming pared 4 bases from V and 6 bases from J, leaving 10 bases between.